These 20 T cell receptor beta chains share one sample of origin, sequenced in a study of blood T cell repertoires in COVID-19. Measured with immunoSEQ multiplex PCR; TCRdb has only the in-frame clones, and not every one. The sample yields 210,000 or so clones, approximately 89% seen once. The sequencing input was PBMCs or T cells enriched from blood (not recorded which). The source is a woman between 25 and 40 years old who had been exposed to COVID-19.

V gene TRBV7-9 combines with J gene TRBJ2-1; possibly TRBD2 for D (6 bases). The CDR3 has 15 amino acids. V was clipped by 1 base and J by 7 bases, with 14 bases between them. Germline CDR1 reads SEHNR; CDR2 reads FQNEAQ (reference sequence). As DNA, the CDR3 is TGTGCCAGCAGCTTAGTATTGGCGGGAAAAAATGAGCAGTTCTTC. This gives the protein CASSLVLAGKNEQFF.

The V and J genes are TRBV7-9 and TRBJ2-5, with D unclear. This CDR3 has 13 amino acids. CDR1 and CDR2 from the germline V gene are SEHNR and FQNEAQ (reference sequence). V shed 6 bases and J shed 3 bases, with 11 bases lying between them. CDR3 in DNA: TGTGCCAGCAGTTCCTCTACCAAAGAGACCCAGTACTTC. Protein: CASSSSTKETQYF.

This chain links TRBV4-1 with TRBJ1-6; D not resolved. Germline-derived CDR1 and CDR2 are MGHRA and YSYEKL. The CDR3 sequence is 13 residues long. The germline V and J ends were trimmed by 0 bases and 7 bases, with 4 bases remaining between them. CDR3 residues: CASSQDRNSPLHF. In nucleotides, the CDR3 is TGCGCCAGCAGCCAAGACAGGAATTCACCCCTCCACTTT.

J is TRBJ2-5 and V is TRBV18, with 11 bases lining up with TRBD2. The CDR3 runs to 15 residues. Germline V gene lookup returns CDR1 KGHSH and CDR2 LQKENI. The V gene end was trimmed by 4 bases and the J gene end by 1 base; junction bases not matched to a gene: 2. In DNA form, the CDR3 reads TGTGCCAGCTCACGACTAGCGGGATCCCAAGAGACCCAGTACTTC. It yields the protein CASSRLAGSQETQYF.

DNA of the CDR3: TGCGCCAGCAGTGAATCCCGGGCCTACGAGCAGTACTTC. Its translation is CASSESRAYEQYF. This chain links TRBV10-1 with TRBJ2-7, with D unresolved. V dropped 3 bases and J dropped 2 bases, with 8 bases sitting between them. Per the germline V gene, CDR1 is WNHNN and CDR2 is SYGVQD (reference sequence). The CDR3 covers 13 residues.

V gene TRBV6-5 combines with J gene TRBJ1-6; D is ambiguous. The V gene's germline CDR1 is MNHEY and CDR2 SVGAGI. The CDR3 runs to 13 residues. The V gene lost 7 bases and the J gene lost 5 bases, with 9 bases spanning the gap. The CDR3 protein is CASTRSDNSPLHF. For the CDR3, the DNA is TGTGCCAGCACTCGCAGTGATAATTCACCCCTCCACTTT.

The genes are TRBV25-1 and TRBJ1-4, with 9 bases fitting TRBD1. CDR1 and CDR2 from the germline V gene are MGHDK and SYGVNS. The CDR3 runs to 14 residues. After removal of 3 bases from V and 10 bases from J, the junction contained 6 bases not matched to a gene. As DNA, the CDR3 is TGTGCCAGCAGTGAGGCTTGGGACAGGGCAAAACTGTTTTTT. The encoded protein is CASSEAWDRAKLFF.

CDR3 bases: TGTGCCAGCAGTGAAGGACTTCTAGCGAGTGGTATCTACGAGCAGTACTTC. Translated: CASSEGLLASGIYEQYF. The chain combines TRBV6-1 with TRBJ2-7, with D perhaps matching TRBD2 (6 bases). V was shortened by 1 base and J by 3 bases, with 19 bases between the two germline ends. The CDR3 loop spans 17 amino acids. Germline CDR1 MNHNS, CDR2 SASEGT.

This rearrangement joins TRBV7-9 to TRBJ1-2; D gene ambiguous. This CDR3 has 16 amino acids. V lost 3 bases to trimming and J lost 0 bases, with 14 bases between them. Germline assignment: CDR1 SEHNR and CDR2 FQNEAQ (reference sequence). The CDR3 here is CASSLSAGIANYGYTF. The CDR3 DNA sequence: TGTGCCAGCAGCTTGTCGGCAGGCATAGCTAACTATGGCTACACCTTC.

This CDR3 is CASSLLGRTYYSYEQYF. The CDR3 nucleotides read TGTGCCAGCAGCTTGTTAGGCAGAACCTACTATTCCTACGAGCAGTACTTC. The rearrangement links TRBV5-5 to TRBJ2-7; D gene uncertain. Germline CDR1 SGHKS, CDR2 YYEKEE (reference sequence). The ends were cut back, 1 base at V and 1 base at J, with 18 bases in the middle. The CDR3 has 17 amino acids.

The rearrangement joins TRBV27 to TRBJ2-7; a possible D gene is TRBD2 (5 bases). CDR1 is MNHEY and CDR2 is SMNVEV in the germline V gene (reference sequence). The length of the CDR3 is 14 residues. V lost 1 base to trimming and J lost 9 bases, with 16 bases between them. The CDR3 nucleotides read TGTGCCAGCAGTTTATTTGGCCGGGAAGCTGGGCAGTACTTC. Protein: CASSLFGREAGQYF.

The chain links TRBV4-2 to TRBJ1-5; no clear D gene. Germline CDR1 reads LGHNA; CDR2 reads YNFKEQ. Trimming stripped 0 bases from V and 2 bases from J, with 11 bases between. This CDR3 spans 16 amino acids. DNA for the CDR3: TGTGCCAGCAGCCAAGATGGAACACTAGGCAATCAGCCCCAGCATTTT. Translation gives CASSQDGTLGNQPQHF.

CDR3: CASKLYQGAKYGYTF. DNA for the CDR3: TGTGCCAGCAAACTCTATCAGGGGGCGAAGTATGGCTACACCTTC. The chain uses TRBV6-5 and TRBJ1-2, with TRBD1 identical over 8 bases. The trim removed 7 bases at V and 5 bases at J, leaving 12 bases unmatched. Germline lookup yields CDR1 MNHEY and CDR2 SVGAGI. There are 15 residues in the CDR3.

V gene TRBV9 combines with J gene TRBJ2-5; the match to TRBD2 covers 15 bases. Germline V gene sequence: CDR1 SGDLS, CDR2 YYNGEE. With 3 bases clipped from V and 5 bases from J, the junction kept 5 bases outside the gene matches. The CDR3 is made up of 16 amino acids. CDR3 nucleotide sequence: TGTGCCAGCAGCGCCCCGGGGACTAGCGGGAGGGAGACCCAGTACTTC. It encodes CASSAPGTSGRETQYF.

In this sample, this clone turned up a few times. The identical CDR3 is also encoded by other nucleotide sequences in the sample. The CDR3 region is CASSIGGGTEAFF. CDR3 in DNA: TGTGCCAGTAGTATAGGAGGGGGCACTGAAGCTTTCTTT. The rearrangement uses TRBV19 and TRBJ1-1, with D tentatively TRBD1 (6 bases). V lost 1 base and J 4 bases, leaving 7 bases between the germline ends. CDR1 and CDR2 (germline): LNHDA, SQIVND (reference sequence). The CDR3 loop spans 13 amino acids.

The chain employs TRBV3-1 (or the pseudogene TRBV3-2) and TRBJ1-2, with a weak D call TRBD1 (6 bases). Trimming removed 6 bases from V and 0 bases from J, with 14 bases in between. The CDR3 contains 15 residues. CDR1 and CDR2 (germline): LGHDT, YNNKEL (reference sequence). The chain's CDR3 is CASSPGQTPNYGYTF. In DNA, the CDR3 is TGTGCCAGCAGTCCCGGACAGACGCCTAACTATGGCTACACCTTC.

This chain connects TRBV2 to TRBJ1-2; D is possibly TRBD1 (6 bases). CDR1 SNHLY and CDR2 FYNNEI come from the germline V gene. V gave up 3 bases and J gave up 3 bases, with 11 bases separating them. CDR3 length equals 14 residues. This chain's CDR3 is CASSDSGQYYGYTF. CDR3 coding DNA: TGTGCCAGCAGTGATTCAGGACAGTACTATGGCTACACCTTC.

This clone has more than one count but fewer than ten. For the CDR3, the DNA is TGTGCCAGCAGCCGTCGACAGACCTCCTACGAGCAGTACTTC. The encoded protein is CASSRRQTSYEQYF. The V gene is TRBV3-1 (or the pseudogene TRBV3-2), the J gene TRBJ2-7; D possibly corresponds to TRBD1 (5 bases). With 4 bases removed from V and 0 bases from J, the gap between germline ends came to 10 bases. Germline assignment: CDR1 LGHDT and CDR2 YNNKEL (reference sequence). This CDR3 is built from 14 residues.

V gene TRBV11-2 combines with J gene TRBJ2-7, with 9 bases lining up with TRBD2. Losses at the gene ends were 2 bases for V and 3 bases for J; bases not matched to a gene: 5. The germline V gene encodes CDR1 SGHAT and CDR2 FQNNGV. The CDR3 extends over 15 amino acids. CDR3 residues: CASSLKSSGNYEQYF. Here the CDR3 DNA reads TGTGCCAGCAGCTTAAAGTCTAGCGGGAACTACGAGCAGTACTTC.

This sequence joins TRBV11-3 and TRBJ2-5, with TRBD1 matching over 7 bases. The CDR3 spans 13 residues. V trimming: 5 bases; J trimming: 5 bases; junction bases outside the gene matches: 5. Germline V gives CDR1 SGHNT, CDR2 YENEEA. This chain's CDR3 is CASSRQGIETQYF. CDR3 bases: TGTGCCAGCAGCAGACAGGGAATTGAGACCCAGTACTTC.